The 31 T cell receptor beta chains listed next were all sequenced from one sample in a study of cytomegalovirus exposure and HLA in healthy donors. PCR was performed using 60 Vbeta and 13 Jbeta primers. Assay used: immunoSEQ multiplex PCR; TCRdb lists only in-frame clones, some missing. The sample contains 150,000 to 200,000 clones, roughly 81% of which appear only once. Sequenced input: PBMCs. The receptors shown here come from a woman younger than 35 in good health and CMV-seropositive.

The CDR3 reads CASSPRSGTVYNEQFF. The CDR3 nucleotides read TGTGCCAGCAGCCCCAGATCAGGGACTGTTTACAATGAGCAGTTCTTC. This sequence joins TRBV7-2 and TRBJ2-1, with D perhaps TRBD2 (6 bases). The CDR3 runs to 16 residues. The V and J ends lost 5 bases and 4 bases respectively, with 18 bases between them. Germline lookup yields CDR1 SGHTA and CDR2 FQGNSA.

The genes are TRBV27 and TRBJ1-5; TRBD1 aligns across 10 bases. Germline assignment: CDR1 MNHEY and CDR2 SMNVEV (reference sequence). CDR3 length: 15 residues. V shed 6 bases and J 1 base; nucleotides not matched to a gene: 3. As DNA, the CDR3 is TGTGCCAGCAGCCGGACAGGGGGGAGCAATCAGCCCCAGCATTTT. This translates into CASSRTGGSNQPQHF.

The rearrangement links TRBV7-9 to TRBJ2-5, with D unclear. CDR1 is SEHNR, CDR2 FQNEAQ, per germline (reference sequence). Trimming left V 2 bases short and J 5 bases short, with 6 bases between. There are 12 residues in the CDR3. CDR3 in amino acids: CASSLSTETQYF. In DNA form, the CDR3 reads TGTGCCAGCAGCTTAAGTACTGAGACCCAGTACTTC.

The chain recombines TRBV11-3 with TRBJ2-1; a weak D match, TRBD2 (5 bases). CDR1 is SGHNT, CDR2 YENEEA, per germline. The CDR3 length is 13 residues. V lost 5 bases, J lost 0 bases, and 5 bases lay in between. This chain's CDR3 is CASSRGSYNEQFF. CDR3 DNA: TGTGCCAGCAGCCGGGGCTCCTACAATGAGCAGTTCTTC.

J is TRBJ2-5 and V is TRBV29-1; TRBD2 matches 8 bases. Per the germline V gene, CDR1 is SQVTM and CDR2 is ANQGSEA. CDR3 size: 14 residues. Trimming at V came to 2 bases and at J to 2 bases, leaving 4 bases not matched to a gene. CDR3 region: CSVELAGMQETQYF. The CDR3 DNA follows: TGCAGCGTTGAACTAGCGGGCATGCAAGAGACCCAGTACTTC.

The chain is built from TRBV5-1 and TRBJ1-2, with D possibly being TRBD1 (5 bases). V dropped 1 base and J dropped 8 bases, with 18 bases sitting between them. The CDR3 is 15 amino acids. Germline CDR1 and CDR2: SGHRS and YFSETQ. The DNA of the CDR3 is TGCGCCAGCAGCTTGAGAGTGGGAACCGGGGGAGGCTACACCTTC. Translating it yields CASSLRVGTGGGYTF.

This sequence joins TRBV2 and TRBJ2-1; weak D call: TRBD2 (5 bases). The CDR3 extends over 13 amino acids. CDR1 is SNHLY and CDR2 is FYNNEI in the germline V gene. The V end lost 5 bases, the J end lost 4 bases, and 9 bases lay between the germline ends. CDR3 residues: CASSRGGYNEQFF. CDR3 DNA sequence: TGTGCCAGCAGTCGGGGTGGTTACAATGAGCAGTTCTTC.

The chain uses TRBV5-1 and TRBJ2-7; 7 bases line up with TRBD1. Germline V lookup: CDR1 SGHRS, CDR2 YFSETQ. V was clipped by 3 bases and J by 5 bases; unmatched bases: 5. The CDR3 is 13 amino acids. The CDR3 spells CASSSGQPNEQYF. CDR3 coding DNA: TGCGCCAGCAGCTCGGGACAGCCTAACGAGCAGTACTTC.

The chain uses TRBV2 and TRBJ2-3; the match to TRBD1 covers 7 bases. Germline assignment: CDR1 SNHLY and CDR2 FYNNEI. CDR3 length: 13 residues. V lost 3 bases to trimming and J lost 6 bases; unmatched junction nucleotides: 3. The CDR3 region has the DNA TGTGCCAGCAGTGAGGGCAGGGGGGATACGCAGTATTTT. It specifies CASSEGRGDTQYF. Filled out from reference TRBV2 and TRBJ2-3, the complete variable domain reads EPEVTQTPSHQVTQMGQEVILRCVPISNHLYFYWYRQILGQKVEFLVSFYNNEISEKSEIFDDQFSVERPDGSNFTLKIRSTKLEDSAMYFCASSEGRGDTQYFGPGTRLTVL.

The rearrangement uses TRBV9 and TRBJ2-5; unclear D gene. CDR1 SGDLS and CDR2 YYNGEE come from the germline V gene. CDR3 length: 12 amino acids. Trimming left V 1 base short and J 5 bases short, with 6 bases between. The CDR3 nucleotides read TGTGCCAGCAGCGTAAATGAGGAGACCCAGTACTTC. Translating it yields CASSVNEETQYF.

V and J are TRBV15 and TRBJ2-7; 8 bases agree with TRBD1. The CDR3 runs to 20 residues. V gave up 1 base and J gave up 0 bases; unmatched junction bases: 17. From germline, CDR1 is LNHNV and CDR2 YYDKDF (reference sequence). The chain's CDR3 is CATSRAPGQATGVSSYEQYF. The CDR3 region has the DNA TGTGCCACCAGCAGAGCTCCGGGACAGGCAACCGGGGTAAGCTCCTACGAGCAGTACTTC. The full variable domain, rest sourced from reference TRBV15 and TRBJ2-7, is DAMVIQNPRYQVTQFGKPVTLSCSQTLNHNVMYWYQQKSSQAPKLLFHYYDKDFNNEADTPDNFQSRRPNTSFCFLDIRSPGLGDTAMYLCATSRAPGQATGVSSYEQYFGPGTRLTVT.

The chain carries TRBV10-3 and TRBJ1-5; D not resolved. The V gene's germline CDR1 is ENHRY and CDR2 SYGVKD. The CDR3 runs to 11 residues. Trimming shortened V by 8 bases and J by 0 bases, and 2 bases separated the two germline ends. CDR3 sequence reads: CAIHSNQPQHF. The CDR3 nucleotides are TGTGCCATCCATAGCAATCAGCCCCAGCATTTT.

The CDR3 sequence is CASSQDYQDRHTDTQYF. In DNA form, the CDR3 reads TGCGCCAGCAGCCAAGATTATCAGGACAGACACACAGATACGCAGTATTTT. This sequence joins TRBV4-3 and TRBJ2-3; tentatively, D is TRBD1 (6 bases). Trimming cost V 0 bases and J 2 bases, with 15 bases left between them. Looked up from germline, CDR1 is LGHNA and CDR2 is YSLEER. The CDR3 sequence is 17 residues long.

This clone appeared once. CDR3 DNA sequence: TGTGCCAGCTCAGACACCGGCTACGAGCAGTACTTC. As protein: CASSDTGYEQYF. The chain combines TRBV18 with TRBJ2-7, with D unresolved. V lost 5 bases, J lost 3 bases, and 8 bases lay in between. CDR1 is KGHSH and CDR2 is LQKENI in the germline V gene. The CDR3 is 12 residues long.

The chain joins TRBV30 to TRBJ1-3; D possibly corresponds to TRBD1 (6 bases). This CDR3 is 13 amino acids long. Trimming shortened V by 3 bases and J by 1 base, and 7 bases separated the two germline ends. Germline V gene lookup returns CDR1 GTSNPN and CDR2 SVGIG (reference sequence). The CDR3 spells CAWRGASGNTIYF. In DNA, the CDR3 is TGTGCCTGGAGGGGGGCTTCTGGAAACACCATATATTTT.

This CDR3 reads CASSENPQGPVTEAFF. The CDR3, as DNA: TGTGCCAGCAGCGAAAACCCCCAGGGTCCTGTCACTGAAGCTTTCTTT. This chain connects TRBV5-4 to TRBJ1-1, with a possible D match to TRBD1 (5 bases). CDR1 SGHNT and CDR2 YYREEE come from the germline V gene (reference sequence). This CDR3 contains 16 residues. Between the trimmed V and J ends, which lost 4 bases and 4 bases, there was a span of 20 bases.

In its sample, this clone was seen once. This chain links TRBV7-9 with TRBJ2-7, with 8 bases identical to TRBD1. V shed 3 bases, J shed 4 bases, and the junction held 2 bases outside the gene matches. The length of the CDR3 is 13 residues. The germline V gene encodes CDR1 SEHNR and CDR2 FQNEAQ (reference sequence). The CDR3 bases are TGTGCCAGCAGCTTTGGACAGGGTTACGAGCAGTACTTC. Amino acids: CASSFGQGYEQYF.

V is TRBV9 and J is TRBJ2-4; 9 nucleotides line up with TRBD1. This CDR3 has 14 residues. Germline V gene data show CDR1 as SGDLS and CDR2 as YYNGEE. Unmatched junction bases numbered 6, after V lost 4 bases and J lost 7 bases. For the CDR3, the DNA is TGTGCCAGCAGCCCCCAAGGGACAGGGAACATTCAGTACTTC. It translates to CASSPQGTGNIQYF. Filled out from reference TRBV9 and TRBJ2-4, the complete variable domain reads DSGVTQTPKHLITATGQRVTLRCSPRSGDLSVYWYQQSLDQGLQFLIQYYNGEERAKGNILERFSAQQFPDLHSELNLSSLELGDSALYFCASSPQGTGNIQYFGAGTRLSVL.

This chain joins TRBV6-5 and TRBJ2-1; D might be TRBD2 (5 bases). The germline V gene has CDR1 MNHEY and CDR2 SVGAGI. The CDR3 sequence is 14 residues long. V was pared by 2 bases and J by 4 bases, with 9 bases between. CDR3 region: CASSYGGEYNEQFF. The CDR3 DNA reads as TGTGCCAGCAGTTACGGAGGCGAATACAATGAGCAGTTCTTC.

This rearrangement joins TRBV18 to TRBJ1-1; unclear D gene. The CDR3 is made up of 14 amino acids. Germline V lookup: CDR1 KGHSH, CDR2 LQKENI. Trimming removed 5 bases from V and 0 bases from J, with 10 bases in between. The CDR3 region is CASSASVLNTEAFF. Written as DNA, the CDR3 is TGTGCCAGCTCAGCAAGCGTATTGAACACTGAAGCTTTCTTT.

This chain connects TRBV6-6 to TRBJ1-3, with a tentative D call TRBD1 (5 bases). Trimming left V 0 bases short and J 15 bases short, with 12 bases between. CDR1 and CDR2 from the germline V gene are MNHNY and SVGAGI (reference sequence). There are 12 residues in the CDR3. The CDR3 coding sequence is TGTGCCAGCAGTTACTCGGACGGCGGGACATATTTT. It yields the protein CASSYSDGGTYF.

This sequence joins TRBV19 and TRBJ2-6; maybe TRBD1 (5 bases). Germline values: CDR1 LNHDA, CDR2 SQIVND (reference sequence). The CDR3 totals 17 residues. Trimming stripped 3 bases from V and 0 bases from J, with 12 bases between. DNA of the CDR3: TGTGCCAGTAGTATTCCTGGACAAACCTCTGGGGCCAACGTCCTGACTTTC. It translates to CASSIPGQTSGANVLTF.

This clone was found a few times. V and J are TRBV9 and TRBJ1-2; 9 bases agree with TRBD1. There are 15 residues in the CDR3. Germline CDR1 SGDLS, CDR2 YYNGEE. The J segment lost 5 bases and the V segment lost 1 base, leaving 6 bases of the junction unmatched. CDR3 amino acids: CASSVSPGTGYGYTF. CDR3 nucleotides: TGTGCCAGCAGCGTAAGTCCAGGGACAGGGTATGGCTACACCTTC.

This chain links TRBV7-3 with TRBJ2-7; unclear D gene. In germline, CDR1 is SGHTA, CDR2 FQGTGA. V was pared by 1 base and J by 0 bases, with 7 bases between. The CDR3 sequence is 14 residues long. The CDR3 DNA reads TGTGCCAGCAGCTTAAGCCGTAGCTCCTACGAGCAGTACTTC. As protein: CASSLSRSSYEQYF. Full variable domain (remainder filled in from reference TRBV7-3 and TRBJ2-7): GAGVSQTPSNKVTEKGKYVELRCDPISGHTALYWYRQSLGQGPEFLIYFQGTGAADDSGLPNDRFFAVRPEGSVSTLKIQRTERGDSAVYLCASSLSRSSYEQYFGPGTRLTVT.

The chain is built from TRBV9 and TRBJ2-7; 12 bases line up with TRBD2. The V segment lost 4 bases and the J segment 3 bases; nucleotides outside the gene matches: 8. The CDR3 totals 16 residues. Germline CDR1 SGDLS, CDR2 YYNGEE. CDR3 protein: CASSPIGLAGCYEQYF. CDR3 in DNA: TGTGCCAGCAGCCCAATAGGACTAGCGGGGTGCTACGAGCAGTACTTC.

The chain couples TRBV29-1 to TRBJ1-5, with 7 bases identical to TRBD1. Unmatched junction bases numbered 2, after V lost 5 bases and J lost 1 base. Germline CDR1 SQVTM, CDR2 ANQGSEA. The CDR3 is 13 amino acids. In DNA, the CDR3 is TGCAGCGTTAGGGACAGAAGCAATCAGCCCCAGCATTTT. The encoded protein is CSVRDRSNQPQHF.

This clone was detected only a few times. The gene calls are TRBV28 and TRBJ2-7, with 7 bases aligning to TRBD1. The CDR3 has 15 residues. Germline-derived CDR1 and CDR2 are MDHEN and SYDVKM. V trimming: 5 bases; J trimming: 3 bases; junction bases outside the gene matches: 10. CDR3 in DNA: TGTGCCAGCAGTGGAGTCGACAGGGTGAGCTACGAGCAGTACTTC. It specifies CASSGVDRVSYEQYF.

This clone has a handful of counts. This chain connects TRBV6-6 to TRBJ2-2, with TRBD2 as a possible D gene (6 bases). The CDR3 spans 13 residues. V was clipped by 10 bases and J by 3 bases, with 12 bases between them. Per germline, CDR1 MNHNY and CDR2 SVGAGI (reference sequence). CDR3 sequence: CATDGRYTGELFF. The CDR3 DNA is TGTGCCACCGACGGGAGATACACCGGGGAGCTGTTTTTT.

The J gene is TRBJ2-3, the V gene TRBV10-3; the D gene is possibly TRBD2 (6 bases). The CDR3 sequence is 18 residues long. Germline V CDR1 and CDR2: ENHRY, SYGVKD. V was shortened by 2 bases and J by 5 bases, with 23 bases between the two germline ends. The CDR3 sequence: CAISETNYGGGSGDTQYF. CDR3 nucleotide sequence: TGTGCCATCAGTGAGACAAACTACGGGGGAGGATCAGGAGATACGCAGTATTTT.

CDR3 sequence (DNA): TGTGCCTGGAGTCGTCCTGACAGACAGAACACTGAAGCTTTCTTT. This sequence encodes CAWSRPDRQNTEAFF. The V call is TRBV30, the J call TRBJ1-1; the D gene is possibly TRBD1 (5 bases). The CDR3 loop spans 15 amino acids. Germline CDR1 reads GTSNPN; CDR2 reads SVGIG (reference sequence). V was pared by 2 bases and J by 1 base, with 14 bases between.

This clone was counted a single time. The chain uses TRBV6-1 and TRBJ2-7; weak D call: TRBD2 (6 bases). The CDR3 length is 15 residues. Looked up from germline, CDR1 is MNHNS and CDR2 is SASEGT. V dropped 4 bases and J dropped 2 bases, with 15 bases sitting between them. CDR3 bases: TGTGCCAGCAGTGGGCCGGGACTGGGAACCTACGAGCAGTACTTC. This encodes CASSGPGLGTYEQYF.